Here is one T cell receptor beta chain with its context. The sample is drawn from a study of blood T cell repertoires in COVID-19. At the level of the study: Acute and convalescent COVID-19 specimens originated in the United States, Italy and Spain.

Source study methods: Estimation of nucleated cell counts was performed using reference gene primer amplification. Assay used: immunoSEQ multiplex PCR; TCRdb lists only in-frame clones, some missing. V, J and clone size derive from that table, while D and trimming were established from the DNA sequence. The sample lists roughly 260,000 clones; 75% to 90% were seen once. CDR1 and CDR2 from the germline V gene are MDHEN and SYDVKM. V was clipped by 6 bases and J by 4 bases; unmatched bases: 6. There are 14 residues in the CDR3. Participants had their cohort set by participant-reported clinical history. The chain is built from TRBV28 and TRBJ1-1; 9 nucleotides agree with TRBD1. Sequences were obtained from PBMCs or T cells enriched from blood (not recorded which). The clonotype originates from a woman aged 45-59 years who had recovered from COVID-19. The DNA for the CDR3 is TGTGCCAGCAGGGGGACAGGGACCAGCACTGAAGCTTTCTTT. The encoded protein is CASRGTGTSTEAFF.